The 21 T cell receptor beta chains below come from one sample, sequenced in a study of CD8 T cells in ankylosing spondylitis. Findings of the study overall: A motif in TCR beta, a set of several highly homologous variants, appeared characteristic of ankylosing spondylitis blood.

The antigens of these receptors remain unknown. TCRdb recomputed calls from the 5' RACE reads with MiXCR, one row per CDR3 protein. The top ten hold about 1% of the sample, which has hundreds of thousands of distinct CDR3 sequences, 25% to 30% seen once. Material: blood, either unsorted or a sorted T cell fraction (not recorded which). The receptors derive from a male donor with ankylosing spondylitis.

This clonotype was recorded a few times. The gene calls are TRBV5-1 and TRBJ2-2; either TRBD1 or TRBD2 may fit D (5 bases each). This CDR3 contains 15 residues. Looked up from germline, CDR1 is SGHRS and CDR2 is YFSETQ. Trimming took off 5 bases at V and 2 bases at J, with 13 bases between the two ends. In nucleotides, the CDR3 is TGCGCCAGCAGGTGGGGGAGTGTCAACACCGGGGAGCTGTTTTTT. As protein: CASRWGSVNTGELFF.

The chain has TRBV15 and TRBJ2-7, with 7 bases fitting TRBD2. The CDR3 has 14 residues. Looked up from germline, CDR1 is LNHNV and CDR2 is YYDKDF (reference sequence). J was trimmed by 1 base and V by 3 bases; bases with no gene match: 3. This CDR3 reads CATSSTSVSYEQYV. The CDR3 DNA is TGTGCCACCAGCAGCACTAGCGTTTCCTACGAGCAGTACGTC.

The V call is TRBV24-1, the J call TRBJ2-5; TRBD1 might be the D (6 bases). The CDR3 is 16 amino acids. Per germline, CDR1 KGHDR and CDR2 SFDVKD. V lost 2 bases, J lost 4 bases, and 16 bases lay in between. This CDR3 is CATSDSRQGNRETQYF. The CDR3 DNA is TGTGCCACCAGTGATTCTCGCCAGGGGAATCGAGAGACCCAGTACTTC.

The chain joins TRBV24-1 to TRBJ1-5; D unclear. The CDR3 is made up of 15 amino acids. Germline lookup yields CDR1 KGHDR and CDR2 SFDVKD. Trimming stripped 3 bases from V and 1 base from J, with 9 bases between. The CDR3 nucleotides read TGTGCCACCAGTGATCCGGGTCGCAGCAATCAGCCCCAGCATTTT. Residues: CATSDPGRSNQPQHF.

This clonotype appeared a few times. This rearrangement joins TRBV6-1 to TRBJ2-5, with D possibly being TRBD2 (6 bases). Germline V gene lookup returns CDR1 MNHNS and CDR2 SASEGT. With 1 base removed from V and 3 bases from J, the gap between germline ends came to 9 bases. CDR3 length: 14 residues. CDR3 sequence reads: CASSEEVAEETQYF. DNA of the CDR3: TGTGCCAGCAGTGAAGAGGTAGCGGAAGAGACCCAGTACTTC.

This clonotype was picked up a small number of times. The CDR3 is CASSLEGDSSTDTQYF. The CDR3 DNA sequence: TGCGCCAGCAGCTTGGAAGGGGACTCTAGCACAGATACGCAGTATTTT. The chain has TRBV5-1 and TRBJ2-3, with D perhaps TRBD2 (6 bases). In germline, CDR1 is SGHRS, CDR2 YFSETQ. This CDR3 is 16 amino acids long. Trimming took off 0 bases at V and 0 bases at J, with 11 bases between the two ends.

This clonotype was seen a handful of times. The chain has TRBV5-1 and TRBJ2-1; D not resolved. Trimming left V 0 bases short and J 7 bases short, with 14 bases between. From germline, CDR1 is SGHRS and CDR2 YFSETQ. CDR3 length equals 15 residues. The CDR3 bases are TGCGCCAGCAGCTTGGACTTGAGCGCGGAGAATGAGCAGTTCTTC. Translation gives CASSLDLSAENEQFF.

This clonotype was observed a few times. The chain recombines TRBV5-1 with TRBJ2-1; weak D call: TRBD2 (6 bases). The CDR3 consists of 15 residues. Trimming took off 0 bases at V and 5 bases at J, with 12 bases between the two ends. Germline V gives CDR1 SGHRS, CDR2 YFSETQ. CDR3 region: CASSLAHGGDNEQFF. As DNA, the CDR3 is TGCGCCAGCAGCTTGGCTCACGGGGGAGACAATGAGCAGTTCTTC.

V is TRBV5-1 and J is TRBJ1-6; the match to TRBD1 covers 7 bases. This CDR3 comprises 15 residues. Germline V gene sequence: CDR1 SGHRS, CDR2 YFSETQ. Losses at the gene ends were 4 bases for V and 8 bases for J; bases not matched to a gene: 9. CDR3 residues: CASSGRQGTDSPLHF. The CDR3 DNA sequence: TGCGCCAGCAGCGGGCGACAGGGAACCGATTCACCCCTCCACTTT.

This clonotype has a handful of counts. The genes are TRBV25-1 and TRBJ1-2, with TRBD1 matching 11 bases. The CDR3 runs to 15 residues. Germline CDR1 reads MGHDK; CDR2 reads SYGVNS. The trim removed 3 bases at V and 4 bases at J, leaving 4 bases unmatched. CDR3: CASSDPGQGAYGYTF. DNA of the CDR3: TGTGCCAGCAGTGACCCCGGACAGGGGGCCTATGGCTACACCTTC.

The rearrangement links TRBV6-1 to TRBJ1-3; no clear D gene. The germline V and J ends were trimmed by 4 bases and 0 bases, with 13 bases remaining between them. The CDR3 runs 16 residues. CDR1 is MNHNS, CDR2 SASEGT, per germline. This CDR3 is CASSAYLWGSGNTIYF. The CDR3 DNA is TGTGCCAGCAGTGCCTATCTCTGGGGCTCTGGAAACACCATATATTTT.

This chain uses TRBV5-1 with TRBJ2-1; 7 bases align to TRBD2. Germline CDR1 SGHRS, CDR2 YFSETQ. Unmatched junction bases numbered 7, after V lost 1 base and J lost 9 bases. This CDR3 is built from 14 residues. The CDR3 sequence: CASSLFGRRGEQFF. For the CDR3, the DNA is TGCGCCAGCAGCTTGTTCGGGAGGAGGGGTGAGCAGTTCTTC. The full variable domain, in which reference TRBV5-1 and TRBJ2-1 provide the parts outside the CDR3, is KAGVTQTPRYLIKTRGQQVTLSCSPISGHRSVSWYQQTPGQGLQFLFEYFSETQRNKGNFPGRFSGRQFSNSRSEMNVSTLELGDSALYLCASSLFGRRGEQFFGPGTRLTVL.

CDR3 coding DNA: TGTGCCAGCAGTAAGAGGGGCGGGAGGAGCACAGATACGCAGTATTTT. Residues: CASSKRGGRSTDTQYF. The genes are TRBV6-1 and TRBJ2-3; 8 bases line up with TRBD2. Germline V CDR1 and CDR2: MNHNS, SASEGT. The CDR3 sequence is 16 residues long. V trimming: 5 bases; J trimming: 0 bases; junction bases outside the gene matches: 7.

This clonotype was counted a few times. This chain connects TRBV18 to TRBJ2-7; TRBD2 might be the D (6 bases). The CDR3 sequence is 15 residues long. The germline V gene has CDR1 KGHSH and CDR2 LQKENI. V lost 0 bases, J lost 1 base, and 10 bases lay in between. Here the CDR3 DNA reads TGTGCCAGCTCACCACCTAGCGGAGGGTCCTACGAGCAGTACTTC. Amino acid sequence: CASSPPSGGSYEQYF.

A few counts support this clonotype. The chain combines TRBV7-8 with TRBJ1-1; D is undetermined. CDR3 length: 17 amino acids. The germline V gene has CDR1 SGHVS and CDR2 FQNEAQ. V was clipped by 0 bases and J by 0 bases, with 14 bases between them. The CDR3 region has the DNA TGTGCCAGCAGCTTAGCGCAAGTGAACAGCGTGAACACTGAAGCTTTCTTT. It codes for CASSLAQVNSVNTEAFF.

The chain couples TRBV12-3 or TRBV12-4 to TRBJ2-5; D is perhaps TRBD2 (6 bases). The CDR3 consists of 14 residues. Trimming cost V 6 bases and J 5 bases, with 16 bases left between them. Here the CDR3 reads CASSTNRGTETQYF. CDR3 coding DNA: TGTGCCAGCAGCACTAACCGCGGGACTGAGACCCAGTACTTC.

The CDR3 region has the DNA TGTGCCATCAGTGAGTGGCAGGGGGCGTCTCCTGTGGAAGCTTTCTTT. Its translation is CAISEWQGASPVEAFF. The chain couples TRBV10-3 to TRBJ1-1; 8 bases line up with TRBD1. V shed 1 base, J shed 8 bases, and the junction held 12 bases outside the gene matches. The CDR3 loop spans 16 amino acids. CDR1 is ENHRY, CDR2 SYGVKD, per germline.

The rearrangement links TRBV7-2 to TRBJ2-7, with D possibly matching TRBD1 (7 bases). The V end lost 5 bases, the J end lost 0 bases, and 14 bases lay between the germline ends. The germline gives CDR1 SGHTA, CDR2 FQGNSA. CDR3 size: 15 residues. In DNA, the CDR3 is TGTGCCAGCAGCCAGGGGGGACTGAGCTCCTACGAGCAGTACTTC. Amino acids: CASSQGGLSSYEQYF.

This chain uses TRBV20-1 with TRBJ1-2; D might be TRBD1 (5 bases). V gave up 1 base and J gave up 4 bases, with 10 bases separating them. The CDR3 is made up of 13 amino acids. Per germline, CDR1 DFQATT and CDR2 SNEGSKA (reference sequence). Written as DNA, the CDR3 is TGCAGTGCTAGAGTATCTACAGGCTATGGCTACACCTTC. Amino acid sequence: CSARVSTGYGYTF.

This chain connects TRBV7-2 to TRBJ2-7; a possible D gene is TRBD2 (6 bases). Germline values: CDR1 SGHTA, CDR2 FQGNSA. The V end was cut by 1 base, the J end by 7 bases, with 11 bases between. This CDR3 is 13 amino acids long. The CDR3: CASSLGVAEEQYV. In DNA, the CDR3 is TGTGCCAGCAGCTTAGGGGTAGCGGAAGAGCAGTACGTC.

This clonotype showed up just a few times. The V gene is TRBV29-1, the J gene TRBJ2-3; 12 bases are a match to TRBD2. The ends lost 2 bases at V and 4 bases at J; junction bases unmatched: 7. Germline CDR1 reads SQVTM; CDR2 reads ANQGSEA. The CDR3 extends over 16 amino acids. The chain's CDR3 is CSVEFTSGRNPDTQYF. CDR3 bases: TGCAGCGTTGAATTCACTAGCGGGAGGAATCCAGATACGCAGTATTTT.